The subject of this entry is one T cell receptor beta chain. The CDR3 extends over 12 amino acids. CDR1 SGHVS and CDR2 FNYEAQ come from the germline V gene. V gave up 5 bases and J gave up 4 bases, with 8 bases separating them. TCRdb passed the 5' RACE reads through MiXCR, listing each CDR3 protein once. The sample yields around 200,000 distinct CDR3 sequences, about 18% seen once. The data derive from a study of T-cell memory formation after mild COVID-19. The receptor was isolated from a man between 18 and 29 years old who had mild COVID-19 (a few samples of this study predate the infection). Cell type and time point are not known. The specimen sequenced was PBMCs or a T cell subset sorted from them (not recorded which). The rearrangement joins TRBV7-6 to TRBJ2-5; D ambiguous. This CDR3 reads CASSIQRETQYF. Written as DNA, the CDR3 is TGTGCCAGCAGCATACAGAGAGAGACCCAGTACTTC.